Each of the 14 T cell receptor beta chains below was sequenced from the same sample in a study of blood T cell repertoires in COVID-19. TCRdb's table, derived via immunoSEQ multiplex PCR, lists solely in-frame clones and lacks some. In the table there are about 200,000 clones, 86% of which are singletons. The sample taken for sequencing was PBMCs or T cells enriched from blood (not recorded which). These receptors were taken from a middle-aged man with acute COVID-19.

The chain combines TRBV28 with TRBJ2-2; D gene ambiguous. The V gene's germline CDR1 is MDHEN and CDR2 SYDVKM. The CDR3 is made up of 12 amino acids. V was shortened by 11 bases and J by 0 bases, with 7 bases between the two germline ends. Here the CDR3 DNA reads TGTGCCTACAAAACGAACACCGGGGAGCTGTTTTTT. It codes for CAYKTNTGELFF.

The V call is TRBV6-6, the J call TRBJ1-4; D is ambiguous. The CDR3 is made up of 15 amino acids. Germline CDR1 reads MNHNY; CDR2 reads SVGAGI (reference sequence). V shed 3 bases and J shed 5 bases, with 13 bases lying between them. CDR3: CASSYGFALNEKLFF. The CDR3 DNA is TGTGCCAGCAGTTATGGTTTTGCGCTGAATGAAAAACTGTTTTTT.

The rearrangement links TRBV30 to TRBJ1-6; 7 bases match TRBD1. Germline V gives CDR1 GTSNPN, CDR2 SVGIG (reference sequence). V lost 4 bases, J lost 0 bases, and 12 bases stayed unmatched. CDR3 length equals 18 residues. The CDR3 spells CAWTPDRLSSSYNSPLHF. CDR3 sequence (DNA): TGTGCCTGGACGCCGGACAGGCTATCGAGCTCCTATAATTCACCCCTCCACTTT.

The table lists this clone with a count of one. The V and J genes are TRBV19 and TRBJ1-3, with D unresolved. The V and J ends lost 3 bases and 4 bases respectively, with 13 bases between them. CDR1 is LNHDA, CDR2 SQIVND, per germline (reference sequence). The CDR3 totals 15 residues. The CDR3 nucleotides read TGTGCCAGTAGTATCCAGCGGACGGTGGGAAACACCATATATTTT. Translating it yields CASSIQRTVGNTIYF.

The chain joins TRBV4-3 to TRBJ1-6, with TRBD1 matching 8 bases. This CDR3 region has 16 residues. The trim removed 1 base at V and 8 bases at J, leaving 7 bases unmatched. Germline V lookup: CDR1 LGHNA, CDR2 YSLEER. The CDR3 nucleotides read TGCGCCAGCAGCCAAGTTCGGGGACAGGAGTATTCACCCCTCCACTTT. The encoded protein is CASSQVRGQEYSPLHF.

The chain links TRBV29-1 to TRBJ2-2; D not resolved. Germline CDR1 is SQVTM and CDR2 is ANQGSEA. V lost 5 bases, J lost 4 bases, and 14 bases lay in between. The CDR3 runs to 14 residues. CDR3 DNA sequence: TGCAGCGTTTTACCCCAGACGGGCACCGGGGAGCTGTTTTTT. Residues: CSVLPQTGTGELFF.

The chain links TRBV4-1 to TRBJ2-2, with 13 bases identical to TRBD2. In germline, CDR1 is MGHRA, CDR2 YSYEKL. This CDR3 comprises 16 residues. V shed 4 bases and J 6 bases; nucleotides not matched to a gene: 5. The CDR3 loop reads CASSRTSGSSPGELFF. The CDR3, as DNA: TGCGCCAGCAGCCGGACTAGCGGGAGTTCTCCCGGGGAGCTGTTTTTT.

V is TRBV6-5 and J is TRBJ1-2, with a possible D match to TRBD1 (6 bases). V was shortened by 5 bases and J by 1 base, with 11 bases between the two germline ends. Germline V gives CDR1 MNHEY, CDR2 SVGAGI. The CDR3 extends over 14 amino acids. The CDR3 bases are TGTGCCAGCAGTAACCGGGACATTAACTATGGCTACACCTTC. Its protein is CASSNRDINYGYTF.

The chain couples TRBV7-9 to TRBJ1-5; TRBD1 matches 8 bases. Looked up from germline, CDR1 is SEHNR and CDR2 is FQNEAQ (reference sequence). After removal of 5 bases from V and 1 base from J, the junction contained 4 bases not matched to a gene. This CDR3 comprises 15 residues. The CDR3 DNA reads as TGTGCCAGCAGCCCCAGGGGGCTAAGCAATCAGCCCCAGCATTTT. Protein product: CASSPRGLSNQPQHF. The full variable domain, in which reference TRBV7-9 and TRBJ1-5 provide the parts outside the CDR3, is DTGVSQNPRHKITKRGQNVTFRCDPISEHNRLYWYRQTLGQGPEFLTYFQNEAQLEKSRLLSDRFSAERPKGSFSTLEIQRTEQGDSAMYLCASSPRGLSNQPQHFGDGTRLSIL.

The chain uses TRBV9 and TRBJ1-4; 9 nucleotides align to TRBD1. CDR1 SGDLS and CDR2 YYNGEE come from the germline V gene. With 4 bases clipped from V and 4 bases from J, the junction kept 5 bases outside the gene matches. The CDR3 consists of 15 residues. The CDR3 reads CASSSRQGVNEKLFF. CDR3 in DNA: TGTGCCAGCAGCTCTCGACAGGGGGTTAATGAAAAACTGTTTTTT. The full variable domain, its missing parts supplied by reference TRBV9 and TRBJ1-4, is DSGVTQTPKHLITATGQRVTLRCSPRSGDLSVYWYQQSLDQGLQFLIQYYNGEERAKGNILERFSAQQFPDLHSELNLSSLELGDSALYFCASSSRQGVNEKLFFGSGTQLSVL.

The rearrangement joins TRBV27 to TRBJ1-5, with D unresolved. Trimming stripped 1 base from V and 7 bases from J, with 8 bases between. CDR1 is MNHEY, CDR2 SMNVEV, per germline (reference sequence). The CDR3 is 13 residues long. CDR3 region: CASSLFVQQPQHF. CDR3 in DNA: TGTGCCAGCAGTTTATTCGTACAGCAGCCCCAGCATTTT.

The chain is built from TRBV11-2 and TRBJ2-3; D gene uncertain. V was clipped by 2 bases and J by 4 bases, with 4 bases between them. The CDR3 is 12 amino acids. Germline CDR1 is SGHAT and CDR2 is FQNNGV. The CDR3 reads CASSLTPDTQYF. Here the CDR3 DNA reads TGTGCCAGCAGCTTAACTCCAGATACGCAGTATTTT.

The chain uses TRBV28 and TRBJ1-2; D might be TRBD1 (6 bases). Per germline, CDR1 MDHEN and CDR2 SYDVKM. The CDR3 spans 13 residues. The germline V and J ends were trimmed by 7 bases and 6 bases, with 15 bases remaining between them. The CDR3 region is CASKTGKENGYTF. DNA of the CDR3: TGTGCCAGCAAAACAGGGAAAGAGAATGGCTACACCTTC.

The chain's CDR3 is CASTLQGATGNTIYF. The CDR3 DNA is TGTGCCAGCACGCTACAGGGGGCGACTGGAAACACCATATATTTT. This chain joins TRBV5-5 and TRBJ1-3; 9 positions agree with TRBD1. With 6 bases clipped from V and 2 bases from J, the junction kept 6 bases outside the gene matches. Germline CDR1 SGHKS, CDR2 YYEKEE (reference sequence). The CDR3 is made up of 15 amino acids.